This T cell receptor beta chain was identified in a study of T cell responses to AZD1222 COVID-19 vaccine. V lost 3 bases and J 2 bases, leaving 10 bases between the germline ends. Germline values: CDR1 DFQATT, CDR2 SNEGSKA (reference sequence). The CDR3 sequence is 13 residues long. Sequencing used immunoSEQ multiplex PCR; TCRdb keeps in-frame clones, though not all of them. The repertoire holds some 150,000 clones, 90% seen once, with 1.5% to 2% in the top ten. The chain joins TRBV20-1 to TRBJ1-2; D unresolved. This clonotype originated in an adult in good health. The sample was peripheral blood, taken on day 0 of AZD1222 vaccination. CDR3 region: CSASLAFNYGYTF. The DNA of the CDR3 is TGCAGTGCTAGTCTGGCCTTCAACTATGGCTACACCTTC.